The 3 T cell receptor beta chains reported below all come from one sample, sequenced in a study of T cell clusters in autoimmune cytopenias. One tube held mixed TRB-A and TRB-B primer pools for touch-down PCR. No DNA is given; TCRdb re-called the multiplex PCR reads and lists each CDR3 protein once. The repertoire shows fewer than 7,500 distinct CDR3 sequences; the top ten hold roughly a tenth. About 39,000 genome equivalents of blood DNA were amplified for TRB. Another study also made use of these data, one on T cell repertoires in aging, cancer and after chemotherapy.

Sequencing input: peripheral blood. These receptor sequences come from a human donor in good health.

Here the CDR3 reads CASSVGTGGEQYF. The chain combines TRBV5-1 with TRBJ2-7; TCRdb's D call, TRBD1, is unchecked because there is no DNA. Germline V lookup: CDR1 SGHRS, CDR2 YFSETQ. This CDR3 contains 13 residues.

The V call is TRBV6-2 or TRBV6-3, the J call TRBJ2-3; TCRdb designates TRBD2, a call that cannot be tested without DNA. Looked up from germline, CDR1 is MNHEY and CDR2 is SVGEGT. CDR3 length: 15 residues. The CDR3 sequence is CASSPHGGGTDTQYF.

This sequence joins TRBV5-5 and TRBJ2-2; TCRdb calls TRBD1, which cannot be checked without DNA. Germline CDR1 reads SGHKS; CDR2 reads YYEKEE (reference sequence). CDR3 length: 13 residues. CDR3 region: CASSFRETGELFF. Full variable domain (rest looked up from reference TRBV5-5 and TRBJ2-2): DAGVTQSPTHLIKTRGQQVTLRCSPISGHKSVSWYQQVLGQGPQFIFQYYEKEERGRGNFPDRFSARQFPNYSSELNVNALLLGDSALYLCASSFRETGELFFGEGSRLTVL.